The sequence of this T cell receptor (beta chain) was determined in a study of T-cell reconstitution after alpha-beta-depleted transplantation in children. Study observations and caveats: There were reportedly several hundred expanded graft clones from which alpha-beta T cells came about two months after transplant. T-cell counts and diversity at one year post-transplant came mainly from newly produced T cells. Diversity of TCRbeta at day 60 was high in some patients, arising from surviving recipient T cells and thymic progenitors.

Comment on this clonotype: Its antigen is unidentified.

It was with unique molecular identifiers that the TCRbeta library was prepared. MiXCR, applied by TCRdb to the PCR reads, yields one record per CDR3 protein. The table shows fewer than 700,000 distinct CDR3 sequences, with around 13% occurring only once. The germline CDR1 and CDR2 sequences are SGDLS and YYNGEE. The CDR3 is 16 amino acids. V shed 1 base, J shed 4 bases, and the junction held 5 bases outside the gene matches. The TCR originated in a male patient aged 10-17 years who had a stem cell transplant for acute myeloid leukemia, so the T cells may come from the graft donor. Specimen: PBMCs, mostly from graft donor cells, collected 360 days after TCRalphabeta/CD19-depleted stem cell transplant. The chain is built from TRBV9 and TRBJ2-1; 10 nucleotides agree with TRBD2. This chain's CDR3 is CASSVLAGVGYNEQFF. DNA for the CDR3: TGTGCCAGCAGCGTACTAGCGGGAGTCGGGTACAATGAGCAGTTCTTC.